Listed here is a single TCR beta chain. This sample was taken from a study of T cells in localized non-small cell lung cancer. Profiling relied on immunoSEQ multiplex PCR, and the TCRdb table lists in-frame clones only, not all of them. The data contain about 43,000 clones, around nine tenths of them seen just once; the ten biggest clones take up more than 9%. The CDR3 consists of 13 residues. Germline V gene sequence: CDR1 SGHDT, CDR2 YYEEEE. Deletions cut 6 bases from V and 6 bases from J, with 12 bases between. The sequence was obtained from a woman aged 35 to 75 with stage II lung adenocarcinoma. The sample here was PBMCs, taken before any cancer treatment. V usage is TRBV5-6 and J usage is TRBJ2-2; D call uncertain. The DNA for the CDR3 is TGTGCCAGCACCCTGACTGGGGCCGGGGAGCTGTTTTTT. It is translated as CASTLTGAGELFF.